Below, 10 T cell receptor beta chains from the same sample are listed, as sequenced in a study of post-analysis software for immune sequencing data. cDNA libraries of TCR beta carried unique molecular identifiers. TCRdb re-analysed the PCR reads in MiXCR, keeping a single row per CDR3 protein. This table holds hundreds of thousands of distinct CDR3 sequences, approximately 59% found once. Their antigen targets remain unknown. Whole-study results and caveats: A handful of TRBV segments were significantly more frequent in patients than in controls. TRBV5-6, TRBV5-1 and TRBV20-1 were among these segments.

Material for sequencing was blood. The receptors come from a girl aged 2-10 years with multiple sclerosis.

This sequence joins TRBV7-9 and TRBJ2-1; 10 positions match TRBD1. Germline V gives CDR1 SEHNR, CDR2 FQNEAQ (reference sequence). V shed 5 bases and J 7 bases; nucleotides not matched to a gene: 8. This CDR3 has 15 residues. The CDR3 is CASSVMGQGYNEQFF. DNA of the CDR3: TGTGCCAGCAGCGTAATGGGACAGGGGTATAATGAGCAGTTCTTC.

The CDR3 spells CASSVRGGDEQFF. CDR3 bases: TGTGCCAGCAGCGTCAGGGGGGGGGATGAGCAGTTCTTC. The chain is built from TRBV4-2 and TRBJ2-1; D is tentatively TRBD1 or TRBD2 (7 bases each). The CDR3 covers 13 residues. Germline V gene lookup returns CDR1 LGHNA and CDR2 YNFKEQ. Trimming left V 5 bases short and J 8 bases short, with 13 bases between.

The gene calls are TRBV24-1 and TRBJ1-6; 10 nucleotides agree with TRBD1. The germline CDR1 and CDR2 sequences are KGHDR and SFDVKD. Trimming removed 5 bases from V and 9 bases from J; junction bases left unmatched: 6. The CDR3 length is 15 residues. CDR3 protein: CATSAGTGATSPLHF. CDR3 DNA sequence: TGTGCCACCAGTGCCGGGACAGGGGCTACTTCACCCCTCCACTTT.

As DNA, the CDR3 is TGTGCCAGCAGGTGGGTGTCGAACACTGAAGCTTTCTTT. It specifies CASRWVSNTEAFF. The J gene is TRBJ1-1, the V gene TRBV6-2 or TRBV6-3; D not certain. Trimming shortened V by 6 bases and J by 1 base, and 9 bases separated the two germline ends. This CDR3 spans 13 amino acids. CDR1 and CDR2 from the germline V gene are MNHEY and SVGEGT.

The chain links TRBV29-1 to TRBJ2-7, with TRBD1 identical over 8 bases. The ends lost 3 bases at V and 3 bases at J; junction bases unmatched: 10. The CDR3 loop spans 15 amino acids. Germline V gene sequence: CDR1 SQVTM, CDR2 ANQGSEA. This chain's CDR3 is CSVDSETGANYEQYF. The CDR3 coding sequence is TGCAGCGTTGATTCTGAGACAGGGGCCAACTACGAGCAGTACTTC.

The gene calls are TRBV5-1 and TRBJ2-5, with D perhaps matching TRBD1 (6 bases). Judging by the DNA end, TRBJ2-4 fits better; the J call may be wrong. The CDR3 runs 16 residues. Looked up from germline, CDR1 is SGHRS and CDR2 is YFSETQ. The CDR3 bases are TGCGCCAGCGCTTCTGTCCCCCGGGGACACGGAGACATTCAGTACTTC. Its protein is CASASVPRGHGDIQYF.

The sample holds a few counts of this clonotype. V is TRBV3-1 and J is TRBJ1-1; D unclear. CDR1 is LGHDT, CDR2 YNNKEL, per germline (reference sequence). With 4 bases removed from V and 3 bases from J, the gap between germline ends came to 9 bases. CDR3 size: 13 residues. CDR3: CASSPPPYTEAFF. The CDR3 coding sequence is TGTGCCAGCAGCCCCCCTCCATACACTGAAGCTTTCTTT.

V usage is TRBV6-2 or TRBV6-3 and J usage is TRBJ1-1; perhaps TRBD1 as D (5 bases). V dropped 6 bases and J dropped 4 bases, with 12 bases sitting between them. CDR1 and CDR2 (germline): MNHEY, SVGEGT. The CDR3 totals 13 residues. The CDR3 loop is CASSRSQGTEAFF. The CDR3 nucleotides are TGTGCCAGCAGCCGAAGCCAGGGCACTGAAGCTTTCTTT.

The chain joins TRBV27 to TRBJ2-1; TRBD2 aligns across 10 bases. The CDR3 covers 14 residues. The V gene end was trimmed by 1 base and the J gene end by 10 bases; junction bases not matched to a gene: 4. CDR1 and CDR2 from the germline V gene are MNHEY and SMNVEV (reference sequence). CDR3: CASSLLAGGGEQFF. CDR3 nucleotide sequence: TGTGCCAGCAGTTTATTAGCGGGGGGCGGGGAGCAGTTCTTC.

This chain connects TRBV7-3 to TRBJ2-7; 7 bases map to TRBD1. This CDR3 comprises 16 residues. The germline gives CDR1 SGHTA, CDR2 FQGTGA. V dropped 4 bases and J dropped 4; count of bases not matched to a gene: 13. The CDR3 bases are TGTGCCAGCAGCTCGCATTCCGGGACAGCGACGTACGAGCAGTACTTC. Translating it yields CASSSHSGTATYEQYF.